This T cell receptor beta chain appears in the sequencing data of a study of blood T cell repertoires in COVID-19. The table came from immunoSEQ multiplex PCR; TCRdb's copy has only in-frame clones and leaves some out. The repertoire holds more than 110,000 clones, with around 79% as singletons. V lost 1 base to trimming and J lost 8 bases, with 17 bases between them. Germline V CDR1 and CDR2: SGHVS, FQNEAQ. This CDR3 has 15 amino acids. V usage is TRBV7-8 and J usage is TRBJ1-2; no clear D gene. This receptor was obtained from a woman aged 45 to 65 who had recovered from COVID-19. Source material: PBMCs or T cells enriched from blood (not recorded which). The CDR3 loop reads CASSLGFGPLGGYTF. Here the CDR3 DNA reads TGTGCCAGCAGCTTAGGTTTTGGGCCTCTTGGAGGCTACACCTTC.